One sample yielded the 16 T cell receptor beta chains listed below, sequenced in a study of blood T cell repertoires in COVID-19. Here immunoSEQ multiplex PCR was the method, and the copy in TCRdb shows in-frame clones only, minus some. The sample has 300,000 to 350,000 clones, 90% seen once. The material sequenced was peripheral blood. All receptors come from a woman aged 25 to 39 with COVID-19, enrolled during active disease.

This rearrangement joins TRBV24-1 to TRBJ2-7; D possibly corresponds to TRBD2 (6 bases). In germline, CDR1 is KGHDR, CDR2 SFDVKD. V was trimmed by 0 bases and J by 0 bases, leaving 20 bases between them. CDR3 length: 19 residues. In DNA, the CDR3 is TGTGCCACCAGTGATTTGCGCTACCCACCTAGCGCGAGCTCCTACGAGCAGTACTTC. It encodes CATSDLRYPPSASSYEQYF.

The chain links TRBV5-3 to TRBJ1-5, with TRBD1 as a possible D gene (6 bases). TRBV5-3 is given ORF status, its function remaining uncertain. CDR3 size: 14 residues. Trimming left V 4 bases short and J 5 bases short, with 13 bases between. This CDR3 reads CARSKTGDHQPQHF. CDR3 DNA: TGTGCCAGAAGCAAGACAGGAGATCATCAGCCCCAGCATTTT.

The sample holds a few counts of this clone. V and J are TRBV28 and TRBJ1-5; 9 nucleotides agree with TRBD1. The CDR3 runs 15 residues. Germline CDR1 MDHEN, CDR2 SYDVKM. The J segment lost 6 bases and the V segment lost 3 bases, leaving 6 bases of the junction unmatched. CDR3 nucleotides: TGTGCCAGCAGTTTCGGGACAGGGATTCGTCAGCCCCAGCATTTT. Protein product: CASSFGTGIRQPQHF. The whole variable domain, filled in from reference TRBV28 and TRBJ1-5, reads DVKVTQSSRYLVKRTGEKVFLECVQDMDHENMFWYRQDPGLGLRLIYFSYDVKMKEKGDIPEGYSVSREKKERFSLILESASTNQTSMYLCASSFGTGIRQPQHFGDGTRLSIL.

The chain is built from TRBV2 and TRBJ2-7; 10 nucleotides align to TRBD2. CDR3 size: 15 residues. Germline loops: CDR1 SNHLY, CDR2 FYNNEI. Trimming at V came to 4 bases and at J to 1 base, leaving 4 bases not matched to a gene. In DNA, the CDR3 is TGTGCCAGCAGTGTAACTAGCGGGGATTCCTACGAGCAGTACTTC. It codes for CASSVTSGDSYEQYF.

This rearrangement joins TRBV5-4 to TRBJ2-1, with TRBD2 as a possible D gene (5 bases). Germline V gene sequence: CDR1 SGHNT, CDR2 YYREEE (reference sequence). This CDR3 contains 14 residues. Trimming removed 0 bases from V and 5 bases from J, with 9 bases in between. CDR3 in DNA: TGTGCCAGCAGCTTGGAACTAGAAAACAATGAGCAGTTCTTC. This codes for CASSLELENNEQFF.

V gene TRBV7-9 combines with J gene TRBJ2-1; TRBD2 matches 9 bases. The CDR3 extends over 16 amino acids. Trimming at V came to 1 base and at J to 9 bases, leaving 10 bases not matched to a gene. Germline CDR1 SEHNR, CDR2 FQNEAQ (reference sequence). CDR3 in DNA: TGTGCCAGCAGCTTAGGCGCGGGAGGGCCAGAAAGTGAGCAGTTCTTC. Its protein product is CASSLGAGGPESEQFF.

The rearrangement uses TRBV5-1 and TRBJ2-2; 7 nucleotides match TRBD1. The CDR3 is 16 residues long. CDR1 and CDR2 (germline): SGHRS, YFSETQ. Germline trimming cut 9 bases from V and 2 bases from J; bases unmatched to any gene: 13. As DNA, the CDR3 is TGCGCCACCTCGCCGGTCCGACAGGGAAACACCGGGGAGCTGTTTTTT. Translated: CATSPVRQGNTGELFF. Complete variable domain (other parts from reference TRBV5-1 and TRBJ2-2): KAGVTQTPRYLIKTRGQQVTLSCSPISGHRSVSWYQQTPGQGLQFLFEYFSETQRNKGNFPGRFSGRQFSNSRSEMNVSTLELGDSALYLCATSPVRQGNTGELFFGEGSRLTVL.

The chain carries TRBV2 and TRBJ1-1; D uncertain. Germline CDR1 and CDR2: SNHLY and FYNNEI. This CDR3 has 14 residues. V lost 3 bases, J lost 4 bases, and 12 bases lay in between. This CDR3 is CASSERGMSTEAFF. CDR3 coding DNA: TGTGCCAGCAGTGAGCGGGGAATGAGCACTGAAGCTTTCTTT.

A word on this clone: The sample contains more than one DNA sequence encoding this CDR3. This rearrangement joins TRBV19 to TRBJ1-4; D possibly corresponds to TRBD1 (5 bases). Germline V lookup: CDR1 LNHDA, CDR2 SQIVND (reference sequence). The CDR3 contains 14 residues. V gave up 6 bases and J gave up 0 bases, with 8 bases separating them. CDR3: CASSPGTTNEKLFF. The CDR3 bases are TGTGCCAGTAGCCCAGGGACAACTAATGAAAAACTGTTTTTT.

The chain has TRBV30 and TRBJ1-5; 9 bases fit TRBD1. The CDR3 has 14 amino acids. The J segment lost 7 bases and the V segment lost 2 bases, leaving 6 bases of the junction unmatched. Germline-derived CDR1 and CDR2 are GTSNPN and SVGIG (reference sequence). The CDR3 sequence is CAWSTPGQGQPQHF. DNA of the CDR3: TGTGCCTGGAGTACCCCGGGACAGGGACAGCCCCAGCATTTT.

The chain is built from TRBV27 and TRBJ1-1; 7 positions agree with TRBD1. Trimming at V came to 3 bases and at J to 5 bases, leaving 9 bases not matched to a gene. The CDR3 loop spans 15 amino acids. Germline assignment: CDR1 MNHEY and CDR2 SMNVEV (reference sequence). The CDR3 region is CASSFTTGMGTEAFF. The CDR3 DNA reads TGTGCCAGCAGTTTCACGACAGGGATGGGAACTGAAGCTTTCTTT.

The chain combines TRBV29-1 with TRBJ1-1; no firm D call. Trimming pared 0 bases from V and 8 bases from J, leaving 7 bases between. CDR1 is SQVTM and CDR2 is ANQGSEA in the germline V gene. This CDR3 has 11 amino acids. The CDR3 DNA is TGCAGCGTTGAAGATCGGGTAGAAGCTTTCTTT. Residues: CSVEDRVEAFF.

Here the CDR3 DNA reads TGTGCCAGCAGCTCCCACCTAGACAGGGTTGTGGGTGAGCAGTACTTC. This gives the protein CASSSHLDRVVGEQYF. The chain links TRBV11-2 to TRBJ2-7, with 7 bases that match TRBD1. Germline CDR1 SGHAT, CDR2 FQNNGV. This CDR3 is built from 16 residues. V was pared by 4 bases and J by 7 bases, with 16 bases of the junction left unmatched.

The chain combines TRBV6-5 with TRBJ2-5; 8 positions match TRBD1. Trimming at V came to 4 bases and at J to 5 bases, leaving 6 bases not matched to a gene. The germline V gene encodes CDR1 MNHEY and CDR2 SVGAGI. This CDR3 is 14 amino acids long. CDR3 sequence reads: CASSLGQAMETQYF. CDR3 sequence (DNA): TGTGCCAGCAGTTTGGGACAGGCGATGGAGACCCAGTACTTC.

The chain carries TRBV3-1 (or the pseudogene TRBV3-2) and TRBJ2-5; 7 bases are a match to TRBD2. V lost 4 bases and J lost 5; bases outside the gene matches: 7. The CDR3 is 14 amino acids. Looked up from germline, CDR1 is LGHDT and CDR2 is YNNKEL (reference sequence). This CDR3 is CASSRPLAPETQYF. CDR3 DNA sequence: TGTGCCAGCAGCCGCCCACTAGCGCCGGAGACCCAGTACTTC.

The chain links TRBV4-1 to TRBJ1-2; 8 bases fit TRBD1. The length of the CDR3 is 14 residues. Trimming removed 1 base from V and 4 bases from J; junction bases left unmatched: 2. Germline V lookup: CDR1 MGHRA, CDR2 YSYEKL. The CDR3 here is CASSQGQGPYGYTF. CDR3 nucleotide sequence: TGCGCCAGCAGCCAAGGACAGGGGCCCTATGGCTACACCTTC.